This TCR beta chain was found in a study of vaccination effects on CD4 cells after COVID-19 (dated by TCRdb to 2021 to 2024). Describing the broader study: The ViraFEST assay stimulated PBMC with viral peptide pools and then used TCR sequencing to identify antigen-specific CD4+ T cell clonotypes by expansion. Post-vaccine samples across the study were collected a median of 72 days after the second dose, with a range of 14 to 241. Some 2 million PBMC per well were cultured with 10 ug/ml peptides in IMDM containing about 5% human AB serum, approximately 10 IU/ml IL-2 and gentamicin. The study compared SARS-CoV-2 spike-specific CD4+ TCR repertoires before and after mRNA vaccination in COVID-19 convalescent patients and infection-naive vaccine recipients. A total of nine to ten COVID-19 convalescent patients and a handful of SARS-CoV-2-naive healthy vaccine recipients were included in the full study. Cultures from other donors in the study were sequenced with the Oncomine TCR Beta short-read assay on an Illumina iSeq 100.

What the work shows at the level of the full study, not this receptor alone: Marked clonal contraction was observed in both infection-induced and vaccine-induced clones at late post-vaccination timepoints, consistent with waning T cell responses. The study was limited by a small number of convalescent patients, and early post-infection timepoints were lacking. Among healthy vaccine recipients, nearly all vaccine-induced clones were SARS-CoV-2 mono-reactive, and only 1 of 255 was cross-reactive with common cold coronaviruses.

The germline ends are 13 bases apart after V is trimmed by 0 bases and J by 4 bases. CDR1 and CDR2, per the germline V gene, are LGHNT and FRNRAP. Including cysteine and phenylalanine, the CDR3 has 16 amino acids. The entry retains the CDR3 DNA only, 48 bases that are in frame from base 1. Preparation of the library involved the immunoSEQ multiplex PCR assay. DNA from the cultured and isolated CD4+ T cells underwent TCR beta CDR3 sequencing. The study's processing was this. The analysis removed non-productive TCR sequences, trimmed reads to the CDR3 region, and retained only CDR3s that were 7 or more amino acids long. The MANAFEST web app was used to identify antigen-specific clonotypes by comparing expansion in peptide wells with expansion in reference cultures. Positive clones required FDR<0.05 expansion versus reference and all other wells, odds ratio above 5, and frequency above 0.1% in two replicate wells. A clonotype was called cross-reactive if it was significantly expanded both in SARS-CoV-2 spike wells and in at least one common cold coronavirus spike condition. CDR3 similarity was assessed by Levenshtein distance with the stringdist R package, and unrooted trees were built with ape in R 3.6.1. The table comes from immuneACCESS by way of TCRdb, which keeps in-frame sequences with V and J called. Part of the clones is missing from these tables; in studies checked, under half for an unresolved V gene and the rest for unknown reasons. V and J calls and clone size are those listed in that table; D and trimming were worked out from the DNA. In this sample the table shows 40,000 or so clones, 72% of which occur a single time. The biggest ten clones account for about 9.5% of the sample.

This clone has more than one count but fewer than ten. The clone's antigen remains unknown. The sample holds no much larger clone one base away, and base qualities are not on file. After less than 13 days of culture, CD4+ T cells were isolated with the EasySep CD4+ T cell isolation kit. Participants received two doses of either the BNT162b2 or the mRNA-1273 mRNA SARS-CoV-2 vaccine. Healthy vaccine recipients had no prior SARS-CoV-2 infection, confirmed by negative nucleocapsid antibodies before and after vaccination. Half of the culture medium was replaced with fresh IL-2-containing medium on days 3 and 7. Unless otherwise noted, each peptide stimulation condition was cultured in triplicate wells. Using Ficoll-Paque Plus gradient centrifugation, PBMC were separated from whole blood and then either used fresh or cryopreserved at -140C. The QIAamp micro DNA kit was used to extract genomic DNA from the cultured CD4+ T cells.

The source was CD4+ T cells from PBMCs cultured without peptide, collected after COVID-19 vaccination. The sequence derives from a human donor who received a COVID-19 vaccine. Recombination linked TRBV12-5 to TRBJ2-1; 5 matching bases give a weak D call of TRBD2. The CDR3 region: CASGLVLGPSYNEQFF. At the DNA level, the sequence is TGTGCTAGTGGTTTGGTACTAGGCCCGAGTTACAATGAGCAGTTCTTC.